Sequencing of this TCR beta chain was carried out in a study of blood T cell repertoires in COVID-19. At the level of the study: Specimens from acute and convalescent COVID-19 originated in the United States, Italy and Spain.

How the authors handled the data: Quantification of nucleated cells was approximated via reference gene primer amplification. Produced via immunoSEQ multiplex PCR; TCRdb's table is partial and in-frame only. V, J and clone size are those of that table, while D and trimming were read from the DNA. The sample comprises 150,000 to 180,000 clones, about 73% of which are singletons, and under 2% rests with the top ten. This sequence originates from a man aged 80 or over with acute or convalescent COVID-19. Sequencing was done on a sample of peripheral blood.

The CDR3 DNA is TGTGCCAGCAGCCCCGCCGGGACAGGGGATAATACTGGGGCCAACGTCCTGACTTTC. Its translation: CASSPAGTGDNTGANVLTF. This chain connects TRBV12-1 to TRBJ2-6; the D call in the table, TRBD1, was not verified against the DNA. TRBV12-1 is listed as a pseudogene. CDR3 length equals 19 residues.